This TCR beta chain was retrieved from a study of shared clonotypes between healthy human individuals. Study outcomes and limitations: A limitation of the genetic and exposure-history diversity represented arose from few donors.

Germline CDR1 is SGDLS and CDR2 is YYNGEE. The CDR3 length is 15 residues. Deletions cut 4 bases from V and 2 bases from J, with 14 bases between. This clone was seen just once. The target antigen is unknown. The sample holds other DNA sequences that translate to the same CDR3. Every subset's genomic DNA went evenly onto several immunoSEQ plates. TCRdb keeps only in-frame clones here, not all; method: immunoSEQ multiplex PCR. The table includes a few million clones, 85% to 95% detected once. The source is a man younger than 30 in good health. Some clones in this sample may be carry-over from other donors' samples. This chain links TRBV9 with TRBJ2-3, with D tentatively TRBD1 or TRBD2 (5 bases each). Input material: naive CD4+ T cells from PBMCs. Subset in this sample: CD45RA+ positively selected. CDR3 sequence: CASSPSGHNTDTQYF. In DNA form, the CDR3 reads TGTGCCAGCAGCCCCTCGGGGCACAACACAGATACGCAGTATTTT.